The subject of this entry is one T cell receptor (beta chain). Its antigen is not identified. The source of the sample is a study of T cell responses to AZD1222 COVID-19 vaccine. Study-level points and caveats: Among spike-specific TCRs, nearly half reportedly target unmutated variant regions. Spike-specific TCR breadth and depth were elevated following two AZD1222 doses. White British people made up most donors, females outnumbered males, and clonal diversity was possibly underestimated. Along spike, vaccine-associated CD4 TCRs were found throughout, with dominance at 160-218 and 743-854.

Profiling relied on immunoSEQ multiplex PCR, and the TCRdb table lists in-frame clones only, not all of them. The table shows roughly 120,000 clones, with roughly 88% occurring only once. This CDR3 spans 14 amino acids. Trimming left V 4 bases short and J 2 bases short, with 12 bases between. Looked up from germline, CDR1 is SGHDN and CDR2 is FVKESK. V and J are TRBV14 and TRBJ2-7; D unresolved. Sequenced material: peripheral blood, taken on day 0 of AZD1222 vaccination. The TCR sequence derives from an adult in good health. For the CDR3, the DNA is TGTGCCAGCAGCCGAGAGGAAGGGCCCTACGAGCAGTACTTC. Translation: CASSREEGPYEQYF.